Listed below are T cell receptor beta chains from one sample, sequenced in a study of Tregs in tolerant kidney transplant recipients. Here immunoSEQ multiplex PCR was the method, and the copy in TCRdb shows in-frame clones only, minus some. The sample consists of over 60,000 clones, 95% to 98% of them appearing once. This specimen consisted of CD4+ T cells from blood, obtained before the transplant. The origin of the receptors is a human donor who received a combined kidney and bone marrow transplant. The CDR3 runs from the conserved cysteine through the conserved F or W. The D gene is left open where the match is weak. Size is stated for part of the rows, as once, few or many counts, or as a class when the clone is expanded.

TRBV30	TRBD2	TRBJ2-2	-	TGTGCCTGGGACAAGGGACTAGCGGGACATACCGGGGAGCTGTTTTTT	CAWDKGLAGHTGELFF
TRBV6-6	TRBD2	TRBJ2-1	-	TGTGCCAGCACCAAGGGGCTAGCGGGAGTGAATGAGCAGTTCTTC	CASTKGLAGVNEQFF
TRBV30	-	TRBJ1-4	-	TGTGCCTGGATGCAGGGATCAAGGGAAAAACTGTTTTTT	CAWMQGSREKLFF
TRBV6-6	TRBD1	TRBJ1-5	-	TGTGCCAGCACAGGGGGCCTCGGCAATCAGCCCCAGCATTTT	CASTGGLGNQPQHF
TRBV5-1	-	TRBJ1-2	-	TGCGCCAGCCGACGGGGACTCCCTCCGGGGGATGGCTACACCTTC	CASRRGLPPGDGYTF
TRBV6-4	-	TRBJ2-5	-	TGTGCCAGCAGTGATACGGGGGTCAGGGAGACCCAGTACTTC	CASSDTGVRETQYF
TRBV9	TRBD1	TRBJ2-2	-	TGTGCCAGCAGCGTGGCCCCGACAGGGGGGGCCGGGGAGCTGTTTTTT	CASSVAPTGGAGELFF
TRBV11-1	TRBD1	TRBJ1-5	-	TGTGCCAGCAGCTTAGGGACAGGGAATCAGCCCCAGCATTTT	CASSLGTGNQPQHF
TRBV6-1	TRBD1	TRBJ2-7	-	TGTGCCGGCAGACAGGGAAGGGCCTACGAGCAGTACTTC	CAGRQGRAYEQYF
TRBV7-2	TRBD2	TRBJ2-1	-	TGTGCCAGCAGAATAGCGGGCTCAGGTAATGAGCAGTTCTTC	CASRIAGSGNEQFF
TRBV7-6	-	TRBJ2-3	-	TGTGCCAGCAGCAACCGCGGACAGAGCACAGATACGCAGTATTTT	CASSNRGQSTDTQYF
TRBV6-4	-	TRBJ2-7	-	TGTGCCAGCAGGGACGGGTGGGGCTCGCTCTACGAGCAGTACTTC	CASRDGWGSLYEQYF
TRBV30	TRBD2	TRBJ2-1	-	TGTGCCTGGAGTGTACTAGCGGGGGACTACAATGAGCAGTTCTTC	CAWSVLAGDYNEQFF
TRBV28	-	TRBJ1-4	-	TGTGCCAGCAGTTTAGGAGCGGGAAAACTGTTTTTT	CASSLGAGKLFF
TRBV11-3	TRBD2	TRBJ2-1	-	TGTGCCAGCAGCTCAAGGACTAGCGGGAAACTAAAGCACAATGAGCAGTTCTTC	CASSSRTSGKLKHNEQFF
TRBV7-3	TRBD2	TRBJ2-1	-	TGTGCCAGCAGCTTAACGGGCATCGCTAGCGGGCTCCCAACCTCCTACAATGAGCAGTTCTTC	CASSLTGIASGLPTSYNEQFF
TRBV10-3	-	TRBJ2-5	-	TGTGCCATCAGGCCCTTTACAGGGCCTCGTCCGCAAGAGACCCAGTACTTC	CAIRPFTGPRPQETQYF
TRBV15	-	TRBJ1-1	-	TGTGCCACCAGCAGCCCCCCATACACTGAAGCTTTCTTT	CATSSPPYTEAFF
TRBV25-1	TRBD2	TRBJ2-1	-	TGTGCCAGCAGTGTAGGGCTAGCGGGCTACAATGAGCAGTTCTTC	CASSVGLAGYNEQFF
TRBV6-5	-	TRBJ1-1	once	TGTGCCAGCAGTTACTCTGCGGGGTACACTGAAGCTTTCTTT	CASSYSAGYTEAFF
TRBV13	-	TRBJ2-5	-	TGTGCCAGCAGCTCTCGTTTGTACCAAGAGACCCAGTACTTC	CASSSRLYQETQYF
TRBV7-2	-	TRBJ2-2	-	TGTGCCAGCAGCTTCCCAACAAAAGTGTCGCACCGCGGGGAGCTGTTTTTT	CASSFPTKVSHRGELFF
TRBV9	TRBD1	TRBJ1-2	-	TGTGCCAGCAGCAAAATACAGGGGGCTGGAGCTGATGGCTACACCTTC	CASSKIQGAGADGYTF
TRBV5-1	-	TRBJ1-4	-	TGCGCCAGCAGCTTGGACAGGTATAATGAAAAACTGTTTTTT	CASSLDRYNEKLFF
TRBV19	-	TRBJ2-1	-	TGTGCCACCCAGGCCCAGTCTGGTTACAATGAGCAGTTCTTC	CATQAQSGYNEQFF
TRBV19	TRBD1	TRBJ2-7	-	TGTGCCACAACTGACAGGGCCATCAACGAGCAGTACTTC	CATTDRAINEQYF
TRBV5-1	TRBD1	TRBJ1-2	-	TGCGCCAGCAGCCGGCTCGGACAGGGGGCTGATGGCTACACCTTC	CASSRLGQGADGYTF
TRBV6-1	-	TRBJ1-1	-	TGTGCCAGCAGTGACATGGGACGCGTGGGGGGTACTGAAGCTTTCTTT	CASSDMGRVGGTEAFF
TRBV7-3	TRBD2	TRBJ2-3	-	TGTGCCAGCAGGCCCAGCGGGACCCGCACAGATACGCAGTATTTT	CASRPSGTRTDTQYF
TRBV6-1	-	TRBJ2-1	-	TGTGCCAGCAGTGTTTCCTCAGGGGTAGGGTACAATGAGCAGTTCTTC	CASSVSSGVGYNEQFF
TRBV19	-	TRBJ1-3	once	TGTGCCAGTACCCCAGGCGGAGGGGCCTACTCTGGAAACACCATATATTTT	CASTPGGGAYSGNTIYF
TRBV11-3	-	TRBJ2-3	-	TGTGCCAGCACCCTCGAGGGGGAGTGGAATACGCAGTATTTT	CASTLEGEWNTQYF
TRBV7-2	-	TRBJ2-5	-	TGTGCCAGCAGCTTAACCTTGCGGGAGACCCAGTACTTC	CASSLTLRETQYF
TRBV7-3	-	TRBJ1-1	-	TGTGCCAGCAGCTTACAGCCCAGCGGCACTGAAGCTTTCTTT	CASSLQPSGTEAFF
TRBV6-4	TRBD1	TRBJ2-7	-	TGTGCCAGCATCCTTCTCCACCCGGGACAGGGAAGTCCGTGGTCCTACGAGCAGTACTTC	CASILLHPGQGSPWSYEQYF
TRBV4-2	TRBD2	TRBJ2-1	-	TGTGCCAGCACCCGACTCGGGGGGGCACAAAGAAATGAGCAGTTCTTC	CASTRLGGAQRNEQFF
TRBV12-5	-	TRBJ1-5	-	TGTGCTAGTGGTTTCGGAAGGACTTCTGGCAATCAGCCCCAGCATTTT	CASGFGRTSGNQPQHF
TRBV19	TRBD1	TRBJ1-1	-	TGTGCCAGTAGTATCCGGGACAGAACTGAAGCTTTCTTT	CASSIRDRTEAFF
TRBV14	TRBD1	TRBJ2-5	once	TGTGCCAGCAGCCAAACCCGCGGGACAGGAATCCAAGAGACCCAGTACTTC	CASSQTRGTGIQETQYF
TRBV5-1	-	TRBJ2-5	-	TGCGCCAGCAGCTTGTCCGGACAGAACCAAGAGACCCAGTACTTC	CASSLSGQNQETQYF
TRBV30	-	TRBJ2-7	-	TGTGCCTGGACGGCGGACAGCGGAGGCTACGAGCAGTACTTC	CAWTADSGGYEQYF